This TCR beta chain originates from a study of T cells after yellow fever vaccination. 5'RACE template switching produced TCR cDNA carrying a universal primer site and UMIs. From the 5' RACE reads, TCRdb called clonotypes with MiXCR, one entry per CDR3 protein. The sample contains around 600,000 distinct CDR3 sequences, 12% of which appear only once. Per germline, CDR1 SQVTM and CDR2 ANQGSEA. The CDR3 has 11 residues. V was shortened by 5 bases and J by 6 bases, with 8 bases between the two germline ends. Study-wide results and caveats: Researchers noted that a small share of clonotypes showed up in both CD4 and CD8 compartments. Subsequent to the booster, the majority of primary-vaccination clones reappeared (96% CD4, around 85% CD8). Weaker, the secondary response peaked sooner, at day 5 versus 15.

A note on this clonotype: Its specificity is unknown.

The receptor was isolated from a man younger than 45 who received the YFV17D yellow fever vaccine. The sequencing here drew on PBMCs, taken on the day of the yellow fever booster vaccination. V is TRBV29-1 and J is TRBJ2-1; D is ambiguous. The CDR3 DNA is TGCAGCGTTCGGCAATTCAATGAGCAGTTCTTC. Protein product: CSVRQFNEQFF.